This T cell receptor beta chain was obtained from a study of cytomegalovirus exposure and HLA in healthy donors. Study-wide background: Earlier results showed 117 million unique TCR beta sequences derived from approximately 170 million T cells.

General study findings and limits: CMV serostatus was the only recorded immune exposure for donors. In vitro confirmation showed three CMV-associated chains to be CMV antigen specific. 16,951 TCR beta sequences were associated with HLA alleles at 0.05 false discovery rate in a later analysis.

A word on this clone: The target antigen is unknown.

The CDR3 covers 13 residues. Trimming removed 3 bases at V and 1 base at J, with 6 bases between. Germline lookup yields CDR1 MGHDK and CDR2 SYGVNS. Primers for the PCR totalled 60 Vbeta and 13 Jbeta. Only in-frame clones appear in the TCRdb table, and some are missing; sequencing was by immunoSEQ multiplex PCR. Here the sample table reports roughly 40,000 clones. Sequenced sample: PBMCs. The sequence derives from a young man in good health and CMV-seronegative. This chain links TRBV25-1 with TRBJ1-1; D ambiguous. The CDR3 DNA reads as TGTGCCAGCAGTGACAGGCCGAACACTGAAGCTTTCTTT. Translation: CASSDRPNTEAFF.